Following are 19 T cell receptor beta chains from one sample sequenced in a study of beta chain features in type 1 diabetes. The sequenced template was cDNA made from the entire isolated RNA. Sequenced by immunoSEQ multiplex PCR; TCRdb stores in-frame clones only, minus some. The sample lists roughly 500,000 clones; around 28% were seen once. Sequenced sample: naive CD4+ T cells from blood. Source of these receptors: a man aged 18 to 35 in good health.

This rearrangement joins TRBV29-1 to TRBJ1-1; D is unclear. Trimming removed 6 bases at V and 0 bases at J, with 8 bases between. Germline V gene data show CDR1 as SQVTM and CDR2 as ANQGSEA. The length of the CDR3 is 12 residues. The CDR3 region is CSVASLNTEAFF. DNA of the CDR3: TGCAGCGTGGCCAGCTTGAACACTGAAGCTTTCTTT. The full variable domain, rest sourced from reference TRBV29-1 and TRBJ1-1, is SAVISQKPSRDICQRGTSLTIQCQVDSQVTMMFWYRQQPGQSLTLIATANQGSEATYESGFVIDKFPISRPNLTFSTLTVSNMSPEDSSIYLCSVASLNTEAFFGQGTRLTVV.

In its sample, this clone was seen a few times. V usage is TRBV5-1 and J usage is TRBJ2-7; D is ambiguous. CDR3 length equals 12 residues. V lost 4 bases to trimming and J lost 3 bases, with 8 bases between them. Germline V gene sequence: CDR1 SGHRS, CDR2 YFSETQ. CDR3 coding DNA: TGCGCCAGCAGCGAGACCGGCTACGAGCAGTACTTC. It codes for CASSETGYEQYF.

The CDR3 reads CSVLLSNQPQHF. CDR3 nucleotide sequence: TGCAGCGTTTTATTGAGCAATCAGCCCCAGCATTTT. The chain links TRBV29-1 to TRBJ1-5; D unclear. The CDR3 loop spans 12 amino acids. Germline CDR1 reads SQVTM; CDR2 reads ANQGSEA. Between the trimmed V and J ends, which lost 5 bases and 1 base, there was a span of 6 bases.

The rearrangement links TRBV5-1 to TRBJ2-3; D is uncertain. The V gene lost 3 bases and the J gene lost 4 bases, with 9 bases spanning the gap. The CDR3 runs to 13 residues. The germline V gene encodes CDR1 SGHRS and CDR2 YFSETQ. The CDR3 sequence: CASSYRLPDTQYF. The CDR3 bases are TGCGCCAGCAGCTACCGTCTTCCAGATACGCAGTATTTT. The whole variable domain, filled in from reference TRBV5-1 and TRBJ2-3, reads KAGVTQTPRYLIKTRGQQVTLSCSPISGHRSVSWYQQTPGQGLQFLFEYFSETQRNKGNFPGRFSGRQFSNSRSEMNVSTLELGDSALYLCASSYRLPDTQYFGPGTRLTVL.

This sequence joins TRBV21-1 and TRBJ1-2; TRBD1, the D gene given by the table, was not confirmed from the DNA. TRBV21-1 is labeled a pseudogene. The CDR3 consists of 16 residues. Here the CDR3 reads CASSKGQDSPNYGYTF. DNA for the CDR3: TGTGCCAGCAGCAAAGGACAGGACAGTCCTAACTATGGCTACACCTTC.

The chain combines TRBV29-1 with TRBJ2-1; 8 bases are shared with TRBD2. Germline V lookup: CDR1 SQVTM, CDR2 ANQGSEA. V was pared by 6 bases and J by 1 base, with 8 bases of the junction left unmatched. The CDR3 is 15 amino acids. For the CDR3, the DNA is TGCAGCGTCGAGACTAGCGCTGGGTCCTACAATGAGCAGTTCTTC. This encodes CSVETSAGSYNEQFF.

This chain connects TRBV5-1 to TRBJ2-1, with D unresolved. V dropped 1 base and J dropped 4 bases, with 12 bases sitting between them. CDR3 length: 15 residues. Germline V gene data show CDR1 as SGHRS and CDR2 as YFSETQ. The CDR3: CASSLTYSGYNEQFF. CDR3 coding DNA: TGCGCCAGCAGCTTGACGTACAGTGGATACAATGAGCAGTTCTTC.

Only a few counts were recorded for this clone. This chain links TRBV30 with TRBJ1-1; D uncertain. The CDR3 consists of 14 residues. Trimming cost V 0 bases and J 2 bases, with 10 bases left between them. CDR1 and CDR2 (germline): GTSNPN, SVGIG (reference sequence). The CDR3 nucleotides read TGTGCCTGGAGTGTACCGGGCAAAAACACTGAAGCTTTCTTT. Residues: CAWSVPGKNTEAFF.

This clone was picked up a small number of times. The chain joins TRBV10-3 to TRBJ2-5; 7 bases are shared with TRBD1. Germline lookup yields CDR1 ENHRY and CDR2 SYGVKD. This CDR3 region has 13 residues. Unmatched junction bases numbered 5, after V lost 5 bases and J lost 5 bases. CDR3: CAISTGAVETQYF. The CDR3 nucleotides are TGTGCCATCAGTACAGGGGCAGTGGAGACCCAGTACTTC.

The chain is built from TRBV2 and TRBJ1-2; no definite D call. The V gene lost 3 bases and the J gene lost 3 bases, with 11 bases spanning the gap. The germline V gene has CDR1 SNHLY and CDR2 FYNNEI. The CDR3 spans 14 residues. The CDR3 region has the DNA TGTGCCAGCAGTGAGCGAGGATTTCACTATGGCTACACCTTC. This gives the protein CASSERGFHYGYTF.

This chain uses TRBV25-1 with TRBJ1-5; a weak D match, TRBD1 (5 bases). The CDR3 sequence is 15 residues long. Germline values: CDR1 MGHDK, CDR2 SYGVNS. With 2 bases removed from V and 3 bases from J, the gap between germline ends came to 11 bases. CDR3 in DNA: TGTGCCAGCAGTGAAGGGACGGTTCTCAATCAGCCCCAGCATTTT. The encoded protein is CASSEGTVLNQPQHF.

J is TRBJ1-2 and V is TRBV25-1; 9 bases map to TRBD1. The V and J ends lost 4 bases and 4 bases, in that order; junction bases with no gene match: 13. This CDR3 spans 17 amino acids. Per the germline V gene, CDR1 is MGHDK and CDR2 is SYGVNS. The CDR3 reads CASSVLKGTGSVYGYTF. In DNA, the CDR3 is TGTGCCAGCAGTGTCCTCAAGGGGACAGGGTCGGTCTATGGCTACACCTTC.

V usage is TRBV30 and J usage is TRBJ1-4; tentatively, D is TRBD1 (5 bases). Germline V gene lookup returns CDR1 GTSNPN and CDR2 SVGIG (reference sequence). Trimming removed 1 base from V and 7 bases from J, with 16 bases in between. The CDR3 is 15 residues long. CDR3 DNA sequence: TGTGCCTGGAGTGCGCGACTCTCAAGGGGTGAAAAACTGTTTTTT. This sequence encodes CAWSARLSRGEKLFF. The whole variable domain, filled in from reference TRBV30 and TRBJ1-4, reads SQTIHQWPATLVQPVGSPLSLECTVEGTSNPNLYWYRQAAGRGLQLLFYSVGIGQISSEVPQNLSASRPQDRQFILSSKKLLLSDSGFYLCAWSARLSRGEKLFFGSGTQLSVL.

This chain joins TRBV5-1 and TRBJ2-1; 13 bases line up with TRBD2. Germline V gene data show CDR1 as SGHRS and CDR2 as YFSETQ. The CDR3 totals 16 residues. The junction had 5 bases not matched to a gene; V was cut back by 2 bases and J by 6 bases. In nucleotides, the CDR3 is TGCGCCAGCAGCTTACAACTAGCGGGAGGGAGCAATGAGCAGTTCTTC. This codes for CASSLQLAGGSNEQFF.

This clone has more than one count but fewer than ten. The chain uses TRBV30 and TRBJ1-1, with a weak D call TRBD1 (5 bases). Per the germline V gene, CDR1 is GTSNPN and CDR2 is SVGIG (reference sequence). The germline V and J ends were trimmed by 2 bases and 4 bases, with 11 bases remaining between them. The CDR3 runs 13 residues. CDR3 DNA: TGTGCCTGGAGTCCGAGGGGTGGCACTGAAGCTTTCTTT. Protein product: CAWSPRGGTEAFF.

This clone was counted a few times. The CDR3 protein is CASTLGTRSSNEQFF. CDR3 in DNA: TGTGCCAGCACACTAGGGACTAGGAGTAGCAATGAGCAGTTCTTC. The rearrangement joins TRBV11-2 to TRBJ2-1; 8 bases are a match to TRBD2. Trimming removed 7 bases from V and 6 bases from J; junction bases left unmatched: 11. CDR1 SGHAT and CDR2 FQNNGV come from the germline V gene. This CDR3 contains 15 residues.

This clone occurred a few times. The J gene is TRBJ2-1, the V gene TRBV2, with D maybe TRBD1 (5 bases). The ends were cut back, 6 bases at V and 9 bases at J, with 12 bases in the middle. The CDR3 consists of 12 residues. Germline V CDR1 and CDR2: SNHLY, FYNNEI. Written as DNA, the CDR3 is TGTGCCAGCAGGACAGACAAGCGTGAGCAGTTCTTC. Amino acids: CASRTDKREQFF.

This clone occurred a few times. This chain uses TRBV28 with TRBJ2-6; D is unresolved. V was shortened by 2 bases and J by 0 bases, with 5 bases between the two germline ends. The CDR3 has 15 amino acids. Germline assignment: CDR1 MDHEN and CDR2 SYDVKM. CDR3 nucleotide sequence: TGTGCCAGCAGTTTAGACCCCTCTGGGGCCAACGTCCTGACTTTC. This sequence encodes CASSLDPSGANVLTF.

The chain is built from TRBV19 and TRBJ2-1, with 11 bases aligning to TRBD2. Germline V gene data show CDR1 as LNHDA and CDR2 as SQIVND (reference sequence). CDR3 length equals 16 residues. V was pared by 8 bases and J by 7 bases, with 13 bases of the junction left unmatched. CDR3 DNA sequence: TGTGCCAGTTCGGGCCTAGCGGGAGGCAGATTTAATGAGCAGTTCTTC. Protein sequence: CASSGLAGGRFNEQFF.